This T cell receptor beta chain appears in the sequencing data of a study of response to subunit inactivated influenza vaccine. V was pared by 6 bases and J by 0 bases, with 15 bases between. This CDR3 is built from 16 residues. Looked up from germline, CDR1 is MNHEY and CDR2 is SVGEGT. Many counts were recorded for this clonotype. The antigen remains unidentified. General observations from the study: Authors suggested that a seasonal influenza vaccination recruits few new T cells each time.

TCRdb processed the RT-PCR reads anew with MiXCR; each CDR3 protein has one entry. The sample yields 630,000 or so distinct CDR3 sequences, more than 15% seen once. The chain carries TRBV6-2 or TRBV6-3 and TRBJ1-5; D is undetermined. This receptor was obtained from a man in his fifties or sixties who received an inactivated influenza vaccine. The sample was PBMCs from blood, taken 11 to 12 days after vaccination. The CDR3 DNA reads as TGTGCCAGCAGCTCAAGACTGAGCTATAGCAATCAGCCCCAGCATTTT. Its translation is CASSSRLSYSNQPQHF.